This T cell receptor beta chain was profiled in a study of cytotoxic CD8 clonotypes in ibrutinib-treated CLL. Study-level information: The study recorded mean values of almost 260,000 productive templates and 94,082 productive rearrangements per sample. Whole-study results and caveats: Clonality climbed at ibrutinib response, then dropped toward baseline at progression. Public clonotypes occurred uncommonly; on treatment, they contracted or remained stable.

This CDR3 is 15 amino acids long. The germline V and J ends were trimmed by 2 bases and 0 bases, with 8 bases remaining between them. From germline, CDR1 is SGHNT and CDR2 YYREEE (reference sequence). Only a few counts were recorded for this clone. What it binds is not known. The repertoire was sequenced with immunoSEQ multiplex PCR; TCRdb's copy has only in-frame clones and lacks some. The data show 57,000 or so clones, with 50% to 65% seen just once and more than 20% held by the top ten. Roughly 2 micrograms of genomic DNA from cryopreserved PBMCs went into TCR beta libraries. This chain uses TRBV5-4 with TRBJ1-4; possibly TRBD1 for D (6 bases). This receptor was obtained from a human donor with chronic lymphocytic leukemia. The sequences come from PBMCs, collected at disease progression, from a patient treated with ibrutinib. The CDR3 spells CASSFPGATNEKLFF. The CDR3 bases are TGTGCCAGCAGCTTTCCAGGGGCAACTAATGAAAAACTGTTTTTT.